This paragraph covers one TCR beta chain sequence. The germline CDR1 and CDR2 sequences are MNHEY and SMNVEV (reference sequence). V was clipped by 6 bases and J by 7 bases; unmatched bases: 12. The CDR3 length is 17 residues. The data are from a study of blood T cell repertoires in COVID-19. The table came from immunoSEQ multiplex PCR; TCRdb's copy has only in-frame clones and leaves some out. Among about 140,000 clones listed, around 79% were seen once. The chain uses TRBV27 and TRBJ2-1; 13 nucleotides align to TRBD2. The TCR originated in a woman in her fifties or sixties who had recovered from COVID-19. Source material: PBMCs or T cells enriched from blood (not recorded which). CDR3 DNA sequence: TGTGCCAGCAGGCGGGTGACCGGGACTAGCGGGGCGAATGAGCAGTTCTTC. Amino acid sequence: CASRRVTGTSGANEQFF.